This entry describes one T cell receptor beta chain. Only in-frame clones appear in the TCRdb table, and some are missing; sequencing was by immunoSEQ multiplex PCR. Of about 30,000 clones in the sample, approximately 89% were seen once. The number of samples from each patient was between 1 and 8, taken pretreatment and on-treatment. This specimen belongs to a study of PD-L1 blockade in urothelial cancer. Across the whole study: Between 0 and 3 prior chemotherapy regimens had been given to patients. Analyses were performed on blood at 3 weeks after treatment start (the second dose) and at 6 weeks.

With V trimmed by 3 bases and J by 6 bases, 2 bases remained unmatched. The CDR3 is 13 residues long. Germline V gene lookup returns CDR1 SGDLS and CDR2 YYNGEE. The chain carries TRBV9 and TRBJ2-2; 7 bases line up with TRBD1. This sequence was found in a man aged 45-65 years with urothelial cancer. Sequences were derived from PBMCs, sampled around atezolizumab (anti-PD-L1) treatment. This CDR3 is CASSGQGAGELFF. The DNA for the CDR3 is TGTGCCAGCAGCGGACAGGGCGCCGGGGAGCTGTTTTTT.